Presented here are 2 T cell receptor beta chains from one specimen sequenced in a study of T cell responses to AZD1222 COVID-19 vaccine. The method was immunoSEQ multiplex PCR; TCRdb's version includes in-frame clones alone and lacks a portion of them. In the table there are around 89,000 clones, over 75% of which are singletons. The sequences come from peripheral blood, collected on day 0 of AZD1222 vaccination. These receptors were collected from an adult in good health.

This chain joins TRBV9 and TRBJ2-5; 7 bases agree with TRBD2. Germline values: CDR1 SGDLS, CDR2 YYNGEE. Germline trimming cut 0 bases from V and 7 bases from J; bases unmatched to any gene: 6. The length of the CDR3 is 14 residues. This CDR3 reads CASSVGGSHWTQYF. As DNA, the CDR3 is TGTGCCAGCAGCGTAGGCGGGAGTCATTGGACCCAGTACTTC. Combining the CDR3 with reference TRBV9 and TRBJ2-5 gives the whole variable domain DSGVTQTPKHLITATGQRVTLRCSPRSGDLSVYWYQQSLDQGLQFLIQYYNGEERAKGNILERFSAQQFPDLHSELNLSSLELGDSALYFCASSVGGSHWTQYFGPGTRLLVL.

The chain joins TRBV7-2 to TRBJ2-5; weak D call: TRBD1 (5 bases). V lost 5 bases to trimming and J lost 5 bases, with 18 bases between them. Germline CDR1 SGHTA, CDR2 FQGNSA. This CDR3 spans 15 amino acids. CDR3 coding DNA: TGTGCCAGCAGCAAGCGCAGGGTAGTGGGGGAGACCCAGTACTTC. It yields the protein CASSKRRVVGETQYF.